The T cell receptor beta chain under discussion was sequenced for a study of CXCR3-negative and CXCR3-positive naive CD8 T cells. Background on the study: Cumulative TRB read yield was roughly 150 million, averaging about 1.5 +/- 0.3 million per library. Study observations and caveats: CXCR3-negative naive cells had less hydrophobic TRB CDR3s than did CXCR3-positive naive cells.

All CD8+ T cell subsets were sorted in triplicate at roughly 280,000 cells each. The length of the CDR3 is 13 residues. Germline CDR1 reads SQVTM; CDR2 reads ANQGSEA. Carrying UMI labels, the TRB cDNA libraries were prepared through 5' RACE. TCRdb reprocessed the 5' RACE reads and reports one entry per CDR3 protein, with no DNA. With 110,000 or so distinct CDR3 sequences in the sample, the ten largest clones hold about 0.35%. About this clonotype: Its antigen is not identified.

Material: naive CXCR3+ CD8+ T cells from blood. Subset described: CD45RO-CCR7+CD27+CD95- naive CD8+ T cells expressing CXCR3 (TNR3+). The clonotype comes from a human donor in good health. Some clones in this sample may be carry-over from other donors' samples. The chain combines TRBV29-1 with TRBJ2-7; the TCRdb call, TRBD1, lacks DNA for checking. This CDR3 reads CSATGTGFYEQYF.